This T cell receptor beta chain comes out of a study of blood T cell repertoires in COVID-19. About the study: Samples taken during acute and convalescent COVID-19 were collected in the United States, Italy and Spain.

The CDR3 contains 15 residues. V lost 5 bases to trimming and J lost 3 bases; unmatched junction nucleotides: 5. The germline CDR1 and CDR2 sequences are SEHNR and FQNEAQ (reference sequence). Generated by immunoSEQ multiplex PCR, the TCRdb table keeps only in-frame clones and is missing some. The data contain around 370,000 clones, over 80% of them singletons. Sample: peripheral blood. The J gene is TRBJ1-2, the V gene TRBV7-9, with 11 bases aligning to TRBD1. The receptor comes from a woman between 50 and 59 years old with COVID-19, enrolled during active disease. CDR3 sequence (DNA): TGTGCCAGCAGCCCAGGACAGGGGGCCGACTATGGCTACACCTTC. Protein product: CASSPGQGADYGYTF.